The sequence of this TCR beta chain was determined in a study of T cell repertoires in cytomegalovirus infection. Germline assignment: CDR1 WSHSY and CDR2 SAAADI. This CDR3 has 14 residues. Trimming cost V 0 bases and J 2 bases, with 7 bases left between them. This clonotype showed up just a few times. Its specificity is not known. From the reads, TCRdb called clonotypes with MiXCR, one entry per CDR3 protein. The repertoire holds fewer than 300,000 distinct CDR3 sequences, with under 30% as singletons. Broader study findings: HLA-C-restricted CMV-specific TCR beta clonotypes were dominant in the ex vivo response. CMV carriers having the relevant HLA were flagged by cumulative public TCR beta family frequency.

This receptor was identified in a human donor in good health (CMV status not recorded). Some clones in this sample may be carry-over from other donors' samples. Sequenced input: PBMCs. The rearrangement joins TRBV10-2 to TRBJ2-5; perhaps TRBD2 as D (5 bases). CDR3: CASSESTIQETQYF. As DNA, the CDR3 is TGCGCCAGCAGTGAGTCGACTATTCAAGAGACCCAGTACTTC.